This T cell receptor (beta chain) originates from a study of blood T cell repertoires in COVID-19. Study-level background: COVID-19 samples collected from the United States, Italy and Spain covered acute and convalescent phases. Sample material is recorded as cDNA or gDNA derived from T cells, B-cell-depleted T cells, or PBMCs.

Per the original data handling: Estimates of nucleated cell counts were drawn from the amplification of reference gene primers. Method: immunoSEQ multiplex PCR; TCRdb's copy keeps in-frame clones and lacks some. For V, J and clone size, that table is used; D and trimming come from the DNA. The sample carries about 130,000 clones, approximately 83% recorded once. Germline V gene sequence: CDR1 GTSNPN, CDR2 SVGIG (reference sequence). J was trimmed by 11 bases and V by 3 bases; bases with no gene match: 8. This CDR3 has 13 residues. The receptor comes from a woman at least 80 years old with acute or convalescent COVID-19. The sequencing sample was made of peripheral blood. The rearrangement links TRBV30 to TRBJ1-1, with 11 nucleotides matching TRBD1. CDR3 DNA: TGTGCCTGGAGGGCCGGGACAGGGGGTTTCGCTTTCTTT. Amino acid sequence: CAWRAGTGGFAFF.